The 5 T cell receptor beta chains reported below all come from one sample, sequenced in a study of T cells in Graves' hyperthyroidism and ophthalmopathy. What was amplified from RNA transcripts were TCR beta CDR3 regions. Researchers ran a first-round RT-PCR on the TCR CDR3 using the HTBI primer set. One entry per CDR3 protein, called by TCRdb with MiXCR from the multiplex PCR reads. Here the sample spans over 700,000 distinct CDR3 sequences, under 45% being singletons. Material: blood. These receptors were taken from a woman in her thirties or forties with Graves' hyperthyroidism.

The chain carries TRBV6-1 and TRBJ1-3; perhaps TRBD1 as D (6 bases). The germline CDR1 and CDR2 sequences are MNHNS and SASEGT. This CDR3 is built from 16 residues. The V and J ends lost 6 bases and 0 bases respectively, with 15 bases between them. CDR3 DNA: TGTGCCAGCAGCCCATTACAGGGTTTCTCTGGAAACACCATATATTTT. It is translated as CASSPLQGFSGNTIYF.

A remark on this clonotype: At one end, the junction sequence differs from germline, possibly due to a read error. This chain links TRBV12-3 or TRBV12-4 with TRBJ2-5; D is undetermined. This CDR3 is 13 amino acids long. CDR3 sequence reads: CASSPGLQGTQYF. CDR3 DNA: TGTGCCAGCAGTCCCGGGTTGCAAGGGACCCAGTACTTC.

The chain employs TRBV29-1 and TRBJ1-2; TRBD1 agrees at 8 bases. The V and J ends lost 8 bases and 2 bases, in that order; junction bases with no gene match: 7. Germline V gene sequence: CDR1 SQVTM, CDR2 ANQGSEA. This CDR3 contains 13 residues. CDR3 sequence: CSSFRGLNYGYTF. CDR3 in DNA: TGCAGCAGTTTCAGGGGGCTAAACTATGGCTACACCTTC. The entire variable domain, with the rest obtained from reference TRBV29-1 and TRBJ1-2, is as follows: SAVISQKPSRDICQRGTSLTIQCQVDSQVTMMFWYRQQPGQSLTLIATANQGSEATYESGFVIDKFPISRPNLTFSTLTVSNMSPEDSSIYLCSSFRGLNYGYTFGSGTRLTVV.

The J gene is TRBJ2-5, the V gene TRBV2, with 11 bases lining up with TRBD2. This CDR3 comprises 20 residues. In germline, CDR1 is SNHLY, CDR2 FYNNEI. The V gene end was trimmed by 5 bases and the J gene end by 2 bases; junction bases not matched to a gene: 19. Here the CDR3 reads CASSLILELLAGAGQETQYF. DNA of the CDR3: TGTGCCAGCAGTTTAATTCTTGAGTTACTAGCGGGAGCGGGACAAGAGACCCAGTACTTC.

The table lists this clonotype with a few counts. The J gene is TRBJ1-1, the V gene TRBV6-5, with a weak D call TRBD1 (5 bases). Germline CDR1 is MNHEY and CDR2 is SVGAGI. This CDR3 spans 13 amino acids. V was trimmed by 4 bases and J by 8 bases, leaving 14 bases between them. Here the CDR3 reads CASSLTGGGEAFF. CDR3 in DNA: TGTGCCAGCAGTTTAACGGGGGGAGGCGAAGCTTTCTTT.